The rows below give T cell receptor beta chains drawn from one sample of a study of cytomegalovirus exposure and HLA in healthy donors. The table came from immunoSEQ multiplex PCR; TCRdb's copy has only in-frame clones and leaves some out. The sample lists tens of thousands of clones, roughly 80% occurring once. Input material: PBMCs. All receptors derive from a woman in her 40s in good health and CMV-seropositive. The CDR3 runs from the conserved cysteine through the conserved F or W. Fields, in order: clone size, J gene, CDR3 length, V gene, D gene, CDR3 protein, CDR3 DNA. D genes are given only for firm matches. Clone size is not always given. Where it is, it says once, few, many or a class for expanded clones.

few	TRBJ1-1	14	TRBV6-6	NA	CASMSPQLNTEAFF	TGTGCCAGCATGAGTCCACAGTTGAACACTGAAGCTTTCTTT
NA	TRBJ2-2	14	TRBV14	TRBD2	CASAPTGGYGELFF	TGTGCCAGCGCCCCCACGGGGGGGTACGGGGAGCTGTTTTTT
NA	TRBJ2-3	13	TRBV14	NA	CASSQAGRDTQYF	TGTGCCAGCAGCCAAGCAGGGAGGGATACGCAGTATTTT
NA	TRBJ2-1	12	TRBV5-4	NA	CASSSGQPQQFF	TGTGCCAGCAGCTCTGGACAGCCTCAGCAGTTCTTC
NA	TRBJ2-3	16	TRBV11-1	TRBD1	CASSPRDRGQADTQYF	TGTGCCAGCAGCCCCCGGGACAGGGGGCAGGCAGATACGCAGTATTTT
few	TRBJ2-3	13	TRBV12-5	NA	CASGLGRSEVQYF	TGTGCTAGTGGTTTGGGGAGGTCTGAGGTGCAGTATTTT
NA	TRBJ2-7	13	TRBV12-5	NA	CASGLAATYEQYF	TGTGCTAGTGGTTTGGCCGCTACCTACGAGCAGTACTTC
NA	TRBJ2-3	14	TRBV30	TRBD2	CAWSSERGGRTQYF	TGTGCCTGGAGTTCCGAGCGGGGGGGCCGTACGCAGTATTTT
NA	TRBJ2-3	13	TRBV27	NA	CASSSGGWDTQYF	TGTGCCAGCAGTTCCGGGGGATGGGATACGCAGTATTTT
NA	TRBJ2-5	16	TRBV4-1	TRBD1	CASSQDRTGGRETQYF	TGCGCCAGCAGCCAAGACAGGACAGGGGGCAGGGAGACCCAGTACTTC
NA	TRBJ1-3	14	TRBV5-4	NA	CASSQDRIRNTIYF	TGTGCCAGCAGCCAAGACAGGATAAGAAACACCATATATTTT
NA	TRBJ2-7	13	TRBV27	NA	CASSSTQGYEQYF	TGTGCCAGCAGCTCCACCCAGGGCTACGAGCAGTACTTC
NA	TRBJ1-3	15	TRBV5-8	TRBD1	CASSFGPQGIHTIYF	TGTGCCAGCAGCTTTGGGCCACAGGGGATTCACACCATATATTTT
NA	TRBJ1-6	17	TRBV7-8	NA	CASSLGASGINNSPLHF	TGTGCCAGCAGCTTAGGCGCGTCAGGAATAAATAATTCACCCCTCCACTTT
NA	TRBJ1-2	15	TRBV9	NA	CASSVDLDLNYGYTF	TGTGCCAGCAGCGTAGATCTAGACCTTAACTATGGCTACACCTTC
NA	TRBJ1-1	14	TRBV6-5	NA	CASSYSKFGTEAFF	TGTGCCAGCAGTTACTCGAAATTTGGCACAGAAGCTTTCTTT
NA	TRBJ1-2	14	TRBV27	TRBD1	CASRLTGTDYGYTF	TGTGCCAGCAGACTTACCGGGACAGATTATGGCTACACCTTC
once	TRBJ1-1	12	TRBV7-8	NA	CANSHPGGEAFF	TGTGCCAACAGCCACCCGGGAGGTGAAGCTTTCTTT
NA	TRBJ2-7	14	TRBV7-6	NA	CASRRGGATYEQYF	TGTGCCAGCAGGAGGGGGGGGGCCACCTACGAGCAGTACTTC
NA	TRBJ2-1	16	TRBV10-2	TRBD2	CASSESRGGLGNEQFF	TGCGCCAGCAGTGAGTCGCGGGGGGGATTAGGTAATGAGCAGTTCTTC
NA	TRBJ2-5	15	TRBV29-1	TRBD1	CSSKEGQGRQETQYF	TGCAGCTCTAAGGAGGGACAGGGGCGCCAAGAGACCCAGTACTTC
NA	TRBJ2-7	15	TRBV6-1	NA	CASSEHFGRAGEQYF	TGTGCCAGCAGTGAACATTTCGGTAGGGCGGGCGAGCAGTACTTC
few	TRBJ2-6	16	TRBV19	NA	CASSTRTVSGANVLTF	TGTGCCAGTAGTACCCGGACAGTCTCTGGGGCCAACGTCCTGACTTTC
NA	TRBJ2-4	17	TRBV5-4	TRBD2	CASSESSGGAAKNIQYF	TGTGCCAGCAGCGAATCTAGCGGAGGGGCGGCAAAAAACATTCAGTACTTC
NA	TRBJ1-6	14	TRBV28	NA	CASSSSSYNSPLHF	TGTGCCAGCAGTTCATCCTCCTATAATTCACCCCTCCACTTT
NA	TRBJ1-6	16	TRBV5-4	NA	CASSLGQGSYNSPLHF	TGTGCCAGCAGCTTGGGCCAGGGGTCCTATAATTCACCCCTCCACTTT
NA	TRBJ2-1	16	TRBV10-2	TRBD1	CASSEKRGQVFNEQFF	TGCGCCAGCAGTGAGAAAAGGGGACAGGTCTTCAATGAGCAGTTCTTC
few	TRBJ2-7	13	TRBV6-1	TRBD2	CASSWEGYYEQYF	TGTGCCAGCAGTTGGGAGGGTTATTACGAGCAGTACTTC
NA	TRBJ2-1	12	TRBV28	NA	CASNIRTEEQFF	TGTGCCAGCAATATTCGGACAGAGGAGCAGTTCTTC
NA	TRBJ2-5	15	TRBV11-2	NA	CASSLAGGVSETQYF	TGTGCCAGCAGCTTAGCGGGCGGGGTCTCAGAGACCCAGTACTTC
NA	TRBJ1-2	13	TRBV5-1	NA	CASRAGDSYGYTF	TGCGCCAGCAGAGCAGGGGATTCCTATGGCTACACCTTC
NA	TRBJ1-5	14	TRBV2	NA	CASSTSNSNQPQHF	TGTGCCAGCAGTACGAGCAATAGCAATCAGCCCCAGCATTTT
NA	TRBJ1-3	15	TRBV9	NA	CASSADKVSGNTIYF	TGTGCCAGCAGCGCCGACAAGGTCTCTGGAAACACCATATATTTT
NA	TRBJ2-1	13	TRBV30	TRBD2	CAWTGGSYNEQFF	TGTGCCTGGACGGGGGGCTCCTACAATGAGCAGTTCTTC
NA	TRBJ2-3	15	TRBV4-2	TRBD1	CASSQSGQGLDTQYF	TGTGCCAGCAGCCAATCGGGACAGGGGCTAGATACGCAGTATTTT
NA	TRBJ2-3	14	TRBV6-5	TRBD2	CASRLALSTDAQYF	TGTGCCAGCCGACTAGCGCTCAGCACAGATGCGCAGTATTTT
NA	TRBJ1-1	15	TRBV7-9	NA	CASSAHGGLNTEAFF	TGTGCCAGCAGCGCACATGGGGGGTTGAACACTGAAGCTTTCTTT
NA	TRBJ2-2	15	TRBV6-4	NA	CASAQSSPNTGELFF	TGTGCCAGCGCCCAGTCCTCACCGAACACCGGGGAGCTGTTTTTT
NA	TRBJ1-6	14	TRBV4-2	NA	CASSQEGQGFPLHF	TGTGCCAGCAGCCAAGAGGGGCAGGGTTTCCCCCTCCACTTT
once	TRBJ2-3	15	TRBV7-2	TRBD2	CASSERGARTDTQYF	TGTGCCAGCAGCGAGCGGGGGGCTAGGACAGATACGCAGTATTTT
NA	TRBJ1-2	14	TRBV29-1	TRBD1	CSVSRGLLNYGYTF	TGCAGCGTAAGCAGGGGGCTACTTAACTATGGCTACACCTTC
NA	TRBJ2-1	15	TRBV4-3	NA	CASSHGIGSYNEQFF	TGCGCCAGCAGCCACGGTATCGGCTCCTACAATGAGCAGTTCTTC
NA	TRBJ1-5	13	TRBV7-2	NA	CASSLAHDQPQHF	TGTGCCAGCAGCTTGGCCCATGATCAGCCCCAGCATTTT
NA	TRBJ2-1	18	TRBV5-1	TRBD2	CASSFWTSGGITYNEQFF	TGCGCCAGCAGCTTCTGGACTAGCGGGGGGATAACCTACAATGAGCAGTTCTTC
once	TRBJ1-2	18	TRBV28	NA	CASSSNIIQGKEYYGYTF	TGTGCCAGCAGCTCCAACATTATCCAGGGTAAAGAGTACTATGGCTACACCTTC
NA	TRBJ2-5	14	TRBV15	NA	CATSRDRAGGTQYF	TGTGCCACCAGCAGAGATCGAGCCGGGGGAACCCAGTACTTC
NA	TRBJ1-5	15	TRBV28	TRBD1	CASARTGGRGVPQHF	TGTGCCAGCGCCCGGACAGGGGGCAGGGGGGTGCCCCAGCATTTT
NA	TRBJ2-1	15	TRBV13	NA	CASSSRGGVYNEQFF	TGTGCCAGCAGTTCCAGGGGAGGGGTCTACAATGAGCAGTTCTTC
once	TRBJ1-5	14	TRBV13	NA	CASSLAGGNQPQHF	TGTGCCAGCAGCTTAGCGGGGGGGAATCAGCCCCAGCATTTT
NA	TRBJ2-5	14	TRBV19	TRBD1	CASTPTGGRETQYF	TGTGCCAGTACCCCGACAGGGGGCCGAGAGACCCAGTACTTC
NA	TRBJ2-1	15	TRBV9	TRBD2	CASSNLAGGYNEQFF	TGTGCCAGCAGCAATCTAGCGGGGGGCTACAATGAGCAGTTCTTC
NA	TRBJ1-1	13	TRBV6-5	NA	CASSKTVNTEAFF	TGTGCCAGCAGCAAAACAGTGAACACTGAAGCTTTCTTT